This T cell receptor (beta chain) derives from a study of shared clonotypes between healthy human individuals. V lost 5 bases, J lost 4 bases, and 4 bases stayed unmatched. Germline V lookup: CDR1 SGHVS, CDR2 FQNEAQ. This CDR3 has 14 amino acids. General study findings and limits: The low donor count limited represented genetic and exposure-history diversity. Clonotypes not shared had lower generation probabilities than those common to all four donors.

Turning to this clone: Its antigen is not known.

Some clones are missing from TCRdb's copy, which holds only in-frame ones; the method was immunoSEQ multiplex PCR. The sample lists around 1,100,000 clones, approximately 80% occurring once. J is TRBJ1-4 and V is TRBV7-8, with 7 bases lining up with TRBD1. This TCR was sampled from a man between 18 and 29 years old in good health. Some clones in this sample may be carry-over from other donors' samples. The sample was memory CD4+ T cells from PBMCs. Subset described: CD45RA-negative fraction. CDR3 in amino acids: CASSTGQVNEKLFF. The DNA of the CDR3 is TGTGCCAGCAGCACCGGACAGGTTAATGAAAAACTGTTTTTT.